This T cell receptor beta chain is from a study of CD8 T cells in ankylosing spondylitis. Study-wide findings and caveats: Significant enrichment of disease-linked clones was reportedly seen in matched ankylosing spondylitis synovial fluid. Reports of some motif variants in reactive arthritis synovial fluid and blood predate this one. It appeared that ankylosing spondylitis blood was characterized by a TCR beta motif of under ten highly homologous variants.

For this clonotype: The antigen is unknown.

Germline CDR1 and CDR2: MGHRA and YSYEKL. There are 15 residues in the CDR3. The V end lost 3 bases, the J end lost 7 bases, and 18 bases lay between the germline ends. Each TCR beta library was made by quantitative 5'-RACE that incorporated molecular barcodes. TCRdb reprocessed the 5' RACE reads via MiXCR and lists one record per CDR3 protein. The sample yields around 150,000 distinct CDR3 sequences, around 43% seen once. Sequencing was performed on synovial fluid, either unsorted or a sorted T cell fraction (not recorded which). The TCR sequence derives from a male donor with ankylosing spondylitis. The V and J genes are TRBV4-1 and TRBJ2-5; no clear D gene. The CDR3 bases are TGCGCCAGCAGCCACCAATTGTTACCCTTTCGGACCCAGTACTTC. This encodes CASSHQLLPFRTQYF.